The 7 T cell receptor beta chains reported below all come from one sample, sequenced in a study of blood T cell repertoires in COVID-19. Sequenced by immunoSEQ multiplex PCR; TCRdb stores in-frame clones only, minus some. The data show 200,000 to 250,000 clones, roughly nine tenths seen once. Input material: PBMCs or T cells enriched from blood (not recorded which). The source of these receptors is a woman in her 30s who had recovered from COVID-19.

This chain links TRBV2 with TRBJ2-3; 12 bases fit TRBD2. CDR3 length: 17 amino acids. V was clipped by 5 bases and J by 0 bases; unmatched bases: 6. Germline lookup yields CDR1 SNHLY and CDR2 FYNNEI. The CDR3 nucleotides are TGTGCCAGCAGTTGGCGAGGGACTAGCGGGAGCACAGATACGCAGTATTTT. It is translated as CASSWRGTSGSTDTQYF.

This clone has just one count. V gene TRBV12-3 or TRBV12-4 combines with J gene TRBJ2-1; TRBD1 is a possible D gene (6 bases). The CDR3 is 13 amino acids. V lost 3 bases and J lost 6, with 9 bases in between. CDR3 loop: CASSLYRVNEQFF. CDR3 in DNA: TGTGCCAGCAGTTTGTACAGGGTCAATGAGCAGTTCTTC.

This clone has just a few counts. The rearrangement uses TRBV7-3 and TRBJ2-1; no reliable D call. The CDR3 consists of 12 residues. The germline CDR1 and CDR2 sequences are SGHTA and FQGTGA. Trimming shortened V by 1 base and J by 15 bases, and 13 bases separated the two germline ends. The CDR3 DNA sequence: TGTGCCAGCAGCTTAATACCGGGTATCGCGTTCTTC. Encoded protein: CASSLIPGIAFF.

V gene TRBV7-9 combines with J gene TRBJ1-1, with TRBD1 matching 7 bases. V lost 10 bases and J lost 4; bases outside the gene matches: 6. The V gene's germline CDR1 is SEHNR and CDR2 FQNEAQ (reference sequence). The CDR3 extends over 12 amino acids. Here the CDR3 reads CATKTGLTEAFF. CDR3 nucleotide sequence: TGTGCCACCAAGACAGGGCTCACTGAAGCTTTCTTT.

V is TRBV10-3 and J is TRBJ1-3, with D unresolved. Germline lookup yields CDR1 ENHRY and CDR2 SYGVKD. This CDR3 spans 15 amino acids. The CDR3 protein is CSERSRGWAGNTIYF. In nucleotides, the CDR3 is TGTTCCGAAAGATCGAGAGGGTGGGCTGGAAACACCATATATTTT.

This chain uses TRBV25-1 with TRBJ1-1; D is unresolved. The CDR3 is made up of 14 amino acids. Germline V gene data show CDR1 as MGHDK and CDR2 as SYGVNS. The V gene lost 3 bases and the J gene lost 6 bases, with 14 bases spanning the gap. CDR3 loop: CASSESWQEAEAFF. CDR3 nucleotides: TGTGCCAGCAGTGAGAGTTGGCAGGAGGCTGAAGCTTTCTTT. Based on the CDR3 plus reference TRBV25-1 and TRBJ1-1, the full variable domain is EADIYQTPRYLVIGTGKKITLECSQTMGHDKMYWYQQDPGMELHLIHYSYGVNSTEKGDLSSESTVSRIRTEHFPLTLESARPSHTSQYLCASSESWQEAEAFFGQGTRLTVV.

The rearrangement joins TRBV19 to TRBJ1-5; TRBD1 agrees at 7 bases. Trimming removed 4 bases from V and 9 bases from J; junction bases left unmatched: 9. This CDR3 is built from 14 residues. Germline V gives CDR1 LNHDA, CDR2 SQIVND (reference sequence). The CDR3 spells CASSTGTVYGPQHF. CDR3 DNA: TGTGCCAGTAGTACAGGGACAGTCTATGGGCCCCAGCATTTT.